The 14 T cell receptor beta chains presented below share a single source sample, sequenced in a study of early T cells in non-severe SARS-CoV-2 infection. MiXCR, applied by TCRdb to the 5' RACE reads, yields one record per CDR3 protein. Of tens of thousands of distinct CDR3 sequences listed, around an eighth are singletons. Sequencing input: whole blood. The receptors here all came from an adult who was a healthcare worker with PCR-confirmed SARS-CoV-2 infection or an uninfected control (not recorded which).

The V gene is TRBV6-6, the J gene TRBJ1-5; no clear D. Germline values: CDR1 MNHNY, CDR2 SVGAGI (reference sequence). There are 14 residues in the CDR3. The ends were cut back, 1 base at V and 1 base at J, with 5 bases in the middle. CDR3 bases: TGTGCCAGCAGTTACTTGGTCAGCAATCAGCCCCAGCATTTT. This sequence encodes CASSYLVSNQPQHF.

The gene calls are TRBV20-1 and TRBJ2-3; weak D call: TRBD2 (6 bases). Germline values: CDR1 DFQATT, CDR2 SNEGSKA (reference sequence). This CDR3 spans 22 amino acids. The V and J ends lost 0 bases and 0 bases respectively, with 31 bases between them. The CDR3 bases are TGCAGTGCTAGAGATGCGGCAGGAGTCCCGACTGGCGGGACCTATAGCACAGATACGCAGTATTTT. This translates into CSARDAAGVPTGGTYSTDTQYF.

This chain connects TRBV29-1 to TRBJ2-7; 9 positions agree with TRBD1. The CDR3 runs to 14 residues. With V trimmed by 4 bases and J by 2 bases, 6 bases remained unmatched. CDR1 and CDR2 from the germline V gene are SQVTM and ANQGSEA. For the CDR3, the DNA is TGCAGCGTTGTCCGGGACAGGGACCCCTACGAGCAGTACTTC. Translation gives CSVVRDRDPYEQYF.

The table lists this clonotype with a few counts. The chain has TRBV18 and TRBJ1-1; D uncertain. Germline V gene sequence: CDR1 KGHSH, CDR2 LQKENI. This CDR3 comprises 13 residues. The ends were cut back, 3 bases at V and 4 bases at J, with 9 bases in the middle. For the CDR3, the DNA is TGTGCCAGCTCACCTGTGGCCCGCACTGAAGCTTTCTTT. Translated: CASSPVARTEAFF.

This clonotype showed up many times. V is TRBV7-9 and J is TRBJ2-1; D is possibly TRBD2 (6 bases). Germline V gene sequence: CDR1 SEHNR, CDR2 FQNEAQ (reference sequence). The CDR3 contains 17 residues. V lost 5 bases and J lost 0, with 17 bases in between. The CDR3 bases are TGTGCCAGCAGCGGGGACGCTAGCGTCATCTCCTACAATGAGCAGTTCTTC. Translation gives CASSGDASVISYNEQFF.

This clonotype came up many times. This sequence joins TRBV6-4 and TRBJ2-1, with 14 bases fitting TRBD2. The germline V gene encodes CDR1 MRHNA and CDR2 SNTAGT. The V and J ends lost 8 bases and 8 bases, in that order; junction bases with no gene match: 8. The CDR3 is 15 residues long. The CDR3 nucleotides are TGTGCCAGCGGAGGGACTAGCGGGAGCCCCCATGAGCAGTTCTTC. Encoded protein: CASGGTSGSPHEQFF.

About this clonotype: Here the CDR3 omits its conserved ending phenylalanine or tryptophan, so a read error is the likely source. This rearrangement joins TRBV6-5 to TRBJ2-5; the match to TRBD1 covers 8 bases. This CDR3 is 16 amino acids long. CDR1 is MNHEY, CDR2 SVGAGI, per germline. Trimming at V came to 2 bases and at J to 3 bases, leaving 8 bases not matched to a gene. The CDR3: CASSYRQGQGKETQYL. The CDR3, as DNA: TGTGCCAGCAGTTACCGACAAGGACAGGGAAAAGAGACCCAGTACCTC.

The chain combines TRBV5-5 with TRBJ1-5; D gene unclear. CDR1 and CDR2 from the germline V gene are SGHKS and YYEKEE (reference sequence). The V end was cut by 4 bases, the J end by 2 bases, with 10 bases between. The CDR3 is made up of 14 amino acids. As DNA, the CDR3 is TGTGCCAGCAGCCTGTATCCTGGCAATCAGCCCCAGCATTTT. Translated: CASSLYPGNQPQHF.

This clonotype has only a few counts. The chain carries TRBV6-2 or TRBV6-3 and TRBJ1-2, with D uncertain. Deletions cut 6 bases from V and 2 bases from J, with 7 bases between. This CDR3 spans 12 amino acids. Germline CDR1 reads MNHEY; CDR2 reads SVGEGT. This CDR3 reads CASSVRNYGYTF. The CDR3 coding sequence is TGTGCCAGCAGCGTCAGGAACTATGGCTACACCTTC.

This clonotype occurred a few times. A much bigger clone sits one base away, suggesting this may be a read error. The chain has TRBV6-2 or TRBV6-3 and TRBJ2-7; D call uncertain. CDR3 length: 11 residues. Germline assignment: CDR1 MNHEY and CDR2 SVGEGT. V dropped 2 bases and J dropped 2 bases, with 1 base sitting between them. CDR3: CASSYPYEQYF. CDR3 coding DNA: TGTGCCAGCAGTTACCCCTACGAGCAGTACTTC.

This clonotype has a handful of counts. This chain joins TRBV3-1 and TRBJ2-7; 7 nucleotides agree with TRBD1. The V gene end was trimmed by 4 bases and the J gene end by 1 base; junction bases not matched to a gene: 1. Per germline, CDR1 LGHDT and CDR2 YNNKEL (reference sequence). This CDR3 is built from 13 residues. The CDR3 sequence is CASSPGGSYEQYF. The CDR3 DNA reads TGTGCCAGCAGCCCAGGGGGATCCTACGAGCAGTACTTC.

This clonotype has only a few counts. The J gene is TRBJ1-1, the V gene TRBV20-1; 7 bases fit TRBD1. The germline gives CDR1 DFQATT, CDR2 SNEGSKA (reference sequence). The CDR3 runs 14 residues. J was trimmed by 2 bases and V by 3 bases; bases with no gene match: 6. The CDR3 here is CSASAGGRNTEAFF. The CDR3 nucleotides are TGCAGTGCTAGTGCAGGGGGTCGAAACACTGAAGCTTTCTTT.

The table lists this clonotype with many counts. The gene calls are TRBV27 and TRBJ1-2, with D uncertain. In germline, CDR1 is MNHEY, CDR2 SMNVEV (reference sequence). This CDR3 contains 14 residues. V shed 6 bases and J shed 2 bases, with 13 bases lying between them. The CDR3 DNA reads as TGTGCCAGCAGCCCTAACGGGGAGAACTATGGCTACACCTTC. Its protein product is CASSPNGENYGYTF.

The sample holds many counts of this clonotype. CDR3 loop: CASGPGQDYGYTF. The CDR3 nucleotides are TGTGCCAGCGGGCCAGGACAGGACTATGGCTACACCTTC. The rearrangement uses TRBV12-3 or TRBV12-4 and TRBJ1-2; 7 bases agree with TRBD1. The CDR3 has 13 amino acids. The ends lost 8 bases at V and 3 bases at J; junction bases unmatched: 6.